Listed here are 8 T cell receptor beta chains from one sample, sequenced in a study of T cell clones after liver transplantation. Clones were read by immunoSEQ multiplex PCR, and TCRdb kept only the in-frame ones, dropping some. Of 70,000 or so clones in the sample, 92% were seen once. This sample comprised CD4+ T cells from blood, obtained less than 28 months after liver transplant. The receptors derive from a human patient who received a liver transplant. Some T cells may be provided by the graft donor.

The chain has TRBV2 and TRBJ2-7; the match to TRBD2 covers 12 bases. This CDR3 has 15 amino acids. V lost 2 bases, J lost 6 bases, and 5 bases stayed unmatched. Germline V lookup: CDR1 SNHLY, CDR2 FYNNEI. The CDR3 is CASSEPTSGSPEQYF. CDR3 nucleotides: TGTGCCAGCAGTGAACCGACTAGCGGGAGCCCCGAGCAGTACTTC.

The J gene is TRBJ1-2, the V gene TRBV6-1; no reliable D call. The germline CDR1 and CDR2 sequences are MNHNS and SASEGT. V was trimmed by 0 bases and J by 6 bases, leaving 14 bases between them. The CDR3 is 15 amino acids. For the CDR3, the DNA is TGTGCCAGCAGTGAAGCGCCGACACGGAAGAATGGCTACACCTTC. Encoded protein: CASSEAPTRKNGYTF.

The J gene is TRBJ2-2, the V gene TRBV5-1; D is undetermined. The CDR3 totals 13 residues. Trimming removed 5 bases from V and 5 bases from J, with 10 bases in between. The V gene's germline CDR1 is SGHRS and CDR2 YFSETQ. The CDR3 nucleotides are TGCGCCAGCAGGCCCACAGAAACCGGGGAGCTGTTTTTT. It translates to CASRPTETGELFF.

In DNA form, the CDR3 reads TGTGCCATCAGTCAGGGGGCTGGCTATGGCTACACCTTC. This gives the protein CAISQGAGYGYTF. V gene TRBV10-3 combines with J gene TRBJ1-2; 8 bases are shared with TRBD1. CDR1 and CDR2 (germline): ENHRY, SYGVKD. The V and J ends lost 5 bases and 4 bases, in that order; junction bases with no gene match: 3. CDR3 size: 13 residues.

CDR3 residues: CASSGDNYEQYF. The CDR3 DNA reads as TGTGCCAGTAGTGGGGATAACTACGAGCAGTACTTC. The rearrangement uses TRBV19 and TRBJ2-7; D gene ambiguous. From germline, CDR1 is LNHDA and CDR2 SQIVND (reference sequence). Trimming cost V 5 bases and J 3 bases, with 8 bases left between them. This CDR3 has 12 residues.

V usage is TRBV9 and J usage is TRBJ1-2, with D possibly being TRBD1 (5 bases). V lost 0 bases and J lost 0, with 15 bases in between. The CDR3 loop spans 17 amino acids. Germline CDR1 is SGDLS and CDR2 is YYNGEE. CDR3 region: CASSVGGGTETNYGYTF. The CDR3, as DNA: TGTGCCAGCAGCGTAGGAGGTGGGACCGAAACTAACTATGGCTACACCTTC.

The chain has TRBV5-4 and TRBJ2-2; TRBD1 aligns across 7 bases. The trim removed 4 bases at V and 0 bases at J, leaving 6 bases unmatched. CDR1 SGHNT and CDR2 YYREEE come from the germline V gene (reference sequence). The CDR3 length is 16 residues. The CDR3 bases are TGTGCCAGCAGCACGAGACAGGGCGCGAACACCGGGGAGCTGTTTTTT. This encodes CASSTRQGANTGELFF.

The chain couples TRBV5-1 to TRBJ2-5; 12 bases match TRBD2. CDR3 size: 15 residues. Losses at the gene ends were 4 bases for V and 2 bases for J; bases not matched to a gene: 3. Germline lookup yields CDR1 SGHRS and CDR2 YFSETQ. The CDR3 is CASSRLAGGQETQYF. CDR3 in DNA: TGCGCCAGCAGCCGTCTAGCGGGAGGGCAAGAGACCCAGTACTTC.